These 31 T cell receptor gamma chains originate from one sample sequenced in a study of gamma-delta chains in newborns, infants, children. TCRdb repeated clone calling on the reads with CATT. The sample contains roughly 660 gamma-chain clones, 5.5% to 7.5% of which appear only once. Material for sequencing was blood. These receptors all stem from a child who was a newborn, infant or young child, either healthy, febrile or measles-vaccinated (not recorded which).

By frequency in the sample, this clone is large (0.1 to 1%). The chain is built from TRGV9 and TRGJP. CDR3 size: 16 residues. Trimming at V came to 6 bases and at J to 9 bases, leaving 11 bases not matched to a gene. Germline CDR1 GITISATS, CDR2 ISYDGTV (reference sequence). CDR3 in DNA: TGTGCCTTGTGGTATGTCAAGGGGTTGGGCAAAAAAATCAAGGTATTT. This sequence encodes CALWYVKGLGKKIKVF.

To note about this clone: A much larger clone sits a single nucleotide away, making a read error possible. The chain joins TRGV9 to TRGJ1 or TRGJ2. V lost 11 bases, J lost 4 bases, and 11 bases stayed unmatched. Germline values: CDR1 GITISATS, CDR2 ISYDGTV (reference sequence). This CDR3 contains 12 residues. The CDR3 spells CASHSLYYKKLF. For the CDR3, the DNA is TGTGCCTCCCACTCATTATATTATAAGAAACTCTTT.

This clone has just a few counts. A far larger clone lies a single base away; this is likely a read error. The chain joins TRGV9 to TRGJ1 or TRGJ2. CDR3 length: 12 amino acids. Germline V gives CDR1 GITISATS, CDR2 ISYDGTV (reference sequence). CDR3 in DNA: TGTGCTTTGTGGGAGGTGCCCTATAAGAAACTCTTT. Protein: CALWEVPYKKLF.

In this sample, this clone is large (0.1 to 1%). Distinct nucleotide sequences in the sample also encode this CDR3. The chain links TRGV3 to TRGJP1. The CDR3 is made up of 16 amino acids. The germline V gene encodes CDR1 VTNTFY and CDR2 YDVSTARD (reference sequence). V was clipped by 0 bases and J by 1 base; unmatched bases: 5. CDR3 nucleotide sequence: TGTGCCACCTGGGACAGGCTTGGTACCACTGGTTGGTTCAAGATATTT. Translating gives CATWDRLGTTGWFKIF.

As to this clone: Since a much larger clone is just one base distant, this may be a read error. The gene calls are TRGV9 and TRGJP. CDR1 is GITISATS, CDR2 ISYDGTV, per germline (reference sequence). This CDR3 is built from 13 residues. The CDR3 loop is CALWELGKKIRVF. In DNA, the CDR3 is TGTGCCTTGTGGGAGTTGGGCAAAAAAATCAGGGTATTT.

Points on this clone: Compared with germline, one end of the junction differs, possibly owing to a read error. This chain uses TRGV9 with TRGJP. The J call is uncertain, as TRGJP1 better fits the DNA end. The CDR3 runs to 17 residues. Germline loops: CDR1 GITISATS, CDR2 ISYDGTV (reference sequence). The CDR3 DNA sequence: TGTGCCTTGTTGGAGGTGCGGTCAGAGTTGGGCAAAAAAATCAAGATATTT. Translation: CALLEVRSELGKKIKIF.

Note on this clone: A far larger clone lies a single base away; this is likely a read error. The same CDR3 arises from other DNA sequences in this sample as well. The chain joins TRGV9 to TRGJ1 or TRGJ2. The CDR3 length is 12 residues. Germline CDR1 and CDR2: GITISATS and ISYDGTV (reference sequence). The CDR3 spells CALWEDYYKKLF. The CDR3 nucleotides read TGCGCCTTGTGGGAGGATTATTATAAGAAACTCTTT.

This clone was counted only a few times. The mismatch at residue 12 between this DNA's translation and the TCRdb protein of a much larger clone likely reflects a read error; the protein shown is translated from the DNA. The chain carries TRGV9 and TRGJP. This CDR3 spans 16 amino acids. Germline V CDR1 and CDR2: GITISATS, ISYDGTV (reference sequence). CDR3 loop: CALWETQELGKEIKVF. DNA for the CDR3: TGTGCCTTGTGGGAGACGCAAGAGTTGGGCAAAGAAATCAAGGTATTT.

Comment on this clone: This may arise from a read error, as a much more abundant clone is one base away. J is TRGJ1 or TRGJ2 and V is TRGV3. Germline V gene data show CDR1 as VTNTFY and CDR2 as YDVSTARD (reference sequence). The CDR3 runs 17 residues. CDR3 coding DNA: TGTGCCATCTGGGACAGGCGAAAGTCGTTGAATTATTATAAGAAACTCTTT. Translating gives CAIWDRRKSLNYYKKLF.

This clone ranks as large. This sequence joins TRGV9 and TRGJP. The CDR3 spans 16 residues. V gave up 0 bases and J gave up 7 bases; unmatched junction bases: 3. Germline loops: CDR1 GITISATS, CDR2 ISYDGTV (reference sequence). The CDR3 protein is CALWEVAELGKKIKVF. In DNA form, the CDR3 reads TGTGCCTTGTGGGAGGTGGCGGAGTTGGGCAAAAAAATCAAGGTATTT.

About this clone: With a far larger clone one base away, a read error is the likely cause. The same CDR3 can be traced to other DNA sequences in this sample. This chain links TRGV9 with TRGJP. This CDR3 comprises 16 residues. The germline V gene has CDR1 GITISATS and CDR2 ISYDGTV (reference sequence). The CDR3 reads CALWEVLELGKKIKVF. The DNA of the CDR3 is TGTGCCTTGTGGGAGGTGCTGGAGTTGGGCAAGAAAATCAAGGTATTT.

This clone was counted between two and nine times. The rearrangement joins TRGV9 to TRGJP. The germline CDR1 and CDR2 sequences are GITISATS and ISYDGTV (reference sequence). This CDR3 contains 14 residues. The V segment lost 6 bases and the J segment 7 bases; nucleotides outside the gene matches: 3. CDR3 in DNA: TGTGCCTTGTGGAGGGAGTTGGGCAAAAAAATCAAGGTATTT. Protein product: CALWRELGKKIKVF.

With respect to this clone: This is likely an artifact of a read error, given a far larger clone one base away. The V and J genes are TRGV4 and TRGJ1 or TRGJ2. This CDR3 comprises 11 residues. Germline V CDR1 and CDR2: EGSTGY, YDSYTSSV. DNA for the CDR3: TGTGCCACCTGGGATTATTATAGGAAACTCTTT. Its protein is CATWDYYRKLF.

This clone is categorized as large. This chain connects TRGV8 to TRGJ1 or TRGJ2. J lost 4 bases, V lost 0 bases, and 3 bases had no gene match. Germline CDR1 is VENAVY and CDR2 is YDSYNSRV. The CDR3 covers 13 residues. Here the CDR3 reads CATWDRPYYKKLF. Here the CDR3 DNA reads TGTGCCACCTGGGATAGGCCATATTATAAGAAACTCTTT.

To note about this clone: One base separates it from a far larger clone, so it is likely a read error. V is TRGV9 and J is TRGJ1 or TRGJ2. The CDR3 consists of 12 residues. Germline CDR1 and CDR2: GITISATS and ISYDGTV (reference sequence). The CDR3 sequence is CALWEVPYRKLF. The CDR3, as DNA: TGTGCCTTGTGGGAGGTGCCCTATAGGAAACTCTTT.

On this clone: A read error is the likely source, as a far larger clone sits one nucleotide away. The same CDR3 also results from other DNA sequences found in this sample. The gene calls are TRGV9 and TRGJ1 or TRGJ2. The CDR3 has 14 amino acids. Germline loops: CDR1 GITISATS, CDR2 ISYDGTV (reference sequence). In DNA form, the CDR3 reads TGTGCCTTATGGGAGGTGCTGGATTATTATAAGAAACTCTTT. The encoded protein is CALWEVLDYYKKLF.

Notes on this clone: This probably arose from a read error, given a far larger clone one base away. The chain employs TRGV2 and TRGJP2. Trimming removed 5 bases from V and 10 bases from J; junction bases left unmatched: 10. The CDR3 runs to 13 residues. Germline V gives CDR1 EGSNGY, CDR2 YDSYNSKV. CDR3 in amino acids: CATWGGEIWIKTF. CDR3 DNA: TGTGCCACCTGGGGCGGTGAGATTTGGATCAAGACGTTT.

This clone is categorized as large (0.1 to 1%). V and J are TRGV3 and TRGJ1 or TRGJ2. Germline CDR1 reads VTNTFY; CDR2 reads YDVSTARD (reference sequence). The CDR3 spans 13 residues. V trimming: 0 bases; J trimming: 7 bases; junction bases outside the gene matches: 6. In nucleotides, the CDR3 is TGTGCCACCTGGGACAGGCTGGAATATAAGAAACTCTTT. Translating gives CATWDRLEYKKLF.

In this sample, this clone is large. The J gene is TRGJ1 or TRGJ2, the V gene TRGV4. This CDR3 has 12 amino acids. J lost 8 bases, V lost 3 bases, and 7 bases had no gene match. Germline V gene data show CDR1 as EGSTGY and CDR2 as YDSYTSSV. CDR3 sequence reads: CATWDWRNKKLF. In DNA form, the CDR3 reads TGTGCCACCTGGGATTGGAGGAATAAGAAACTCTTT.

This clone is large within its sample. The rearrangement uses TRGV4 and TRGJ1 or TRGJ2. The CDR3 extends over 14 amino acids. Trimming removed 1 base from V and 0 bases from J; junction bases left unmatched: 3. The germline V gene has CDR1 EGSTGY and CDR2 YDSYTSSV. CDR3 coding DNA: TGTGCCACCTGGGATGGATTGAATTATTATAAGAAACTCTTT. Protein sequence: CATWDGLNYYKKLF.

Relative to its sample, this clone is large. The V call is TRGV4, the J call TRGJ1 or TRGJ2. The germline gives CDR1 EGSTGY, CDR2 YDSYTSSV. Trimming removed 1 base from V and 3 bases from J; junction bases left unmatched: 9. The CDR3 covers 15 residues. In DNA form, the CDR3 reads TGTGCCACCTGGGATGGCCCTCCCCTTTATTATAAGAAACTCTTT. It yields the protein CATWDGPPLYYKKLF.

To note about this clone: A far larger clone is only one base removed, so a read error is likely. V usage is TRGV9 and J usage is TRGJ1 or TRGJ2. CDR3 length equals 13 residues. Germline lookup yields CDR1 GITISATS and CDR2 ISYDGTV (reference sequence). CDR3 nucleotide sequence: TGTGCCTTGTGGGAGGTGCATTATTCTAAGAAACTCTTT. Its translation is CALWEVHYSKKLF.

In this sample, this clone turned up a few times. A far more abundant clone sits one base away, making this likely a read error. This chain joins TRGV9 and TRGJP2. CDR3 length: 17 residues. Germline loops: CDR1 GITISATS, CDR2 ISYDGTV (reference sequence). The DNA of the CDR3 is TGTGCCTTGTGGGAGGTGCAATTTTGGAGTAGTGATTGGATCAGGACGTTT. Amino acid sequence: CALWEVQFWSSDWIRTF.

For this clone: Just one base apart from a much larger clone, this may be a read error. This same CDR3 is encoded by further DNA sequences in the sample. J is TRGJ1 or TRGJ2 and V is TRGV8. The CDR3 loop spans 9 amino acids. Germline V gene lookup returns CDR1 VENAVY and CDR2 YDSYNSRV. CDR3 loop: CATWDKKLF. The CDR3 DNA sequence: TGCGCCACCTGGGATAAGAAACTCTTT.

This clone was recorded a few times. Given a much more abundant clone one base away, this may be a read error. This sample also contains other DNA sequences that code for the same CDR3. J is TRGJ1 or TRGJ2 and V is TRGV9. Germline V gene sequence: CDR1 GITISATS, CDR2 ISYDGTV (reference sequence). The CDR3 has 14 amino acids. The chain's CDR3 is CALREDRDYYKKLF. As DNA, the CDR3 is TGTGCCTTGAGGGAGGATAGAGATTATTATAAGAAACTCTTT.

Comments on this clone: This may arise from a read error, as a much more abundant clone is one base away. The V call is TRGV4, the J call TRGJ1 or TRGJ2. V was pared by 4 bases and J by 12 bases, with 12 bases of the junction left unmatched. Germline lookup yields CDR1 EGSTGY and CDR2 YDSYTSSV. CDR3 length equals 12 residues. CDR3 residues: CATWDRPLGKLF. For the CDR3, the DNA is TGTGCCACCTGGGACCGCCCCCTGGGGAAACTCTTT.

Points on this clone: A much bigger clone sits one base away, suggesting this may be a read error. CDR3 sequence reads: CATWDRRGYKKLF. DNA of the CDR3: TGTGCCACCTGGGACAGGCGAGGTTATAAGAAACTCTTT. The chain uses TRGV3 and TRGJ1 or TRGJ2. The trim removed 0 bases at V and 6 bases at J, leaving 5 bases unmatched. The CDR3 sequence is 13 residues long. Germline V gene data show CDR1 as VTNTFY and CDR2 as YDVSTARD (reference sequence).

This clone has a handful of counts. A much larger clone lies one base from this, so it may be a read error. This chain connects TRGV5 to TRGJ1 or TRGJ2. There are 14 residues in the CDR3. Germline CDR1 and CDR2: VINAFY and YDVSNSKD. The V gene end was trimmed by 0 bases and the J gene end by 8 bases; junction bases not matched to a gene: 10. CDR3 residues: CATWDRPKENKKLF. CDR3 bases: TGTGCCACCTGGGACAGGCCCAAGGAGAATAAGAAACTCTTT.

This clone was seen a handful of times. A much larger clone differs by one base, so this may be a read error. This specimen includes other DNA sequences encoding the same CDR3. The V gene is TRGV9, the J gene TRGJP. V lost 3 bases to trimming and J lost 7 bases; unmatched junction nucleotides: 6. Germline V lookup: CDR1 GITISATS, CDR2 ISYDGTV (reference sequence). The CDR3 totals 16 residues. In DNA form, the CDR3 reads TGTGCCTTGTGGGAGTCTCAGGAGTTGGGCAAAAAAATCAAGGTATTT. Encoded protein: CALWESQELGKKIKVF.

By sample fraction, this clone is large. The chain couples TRGV2 to TRGJ1 or TRGJ2. V lost 1 base, J lost 4 bases, and 4 bases stayed unmatched. Germline CDR1 EGSNGY, CDR2 YDSYNSKV. The CDR3 runs 13 residues. CDR3 in DNA: TGTGCCACCTGGGACGGCTTGTATTATAAGAAACTCTTT. Encoded protein: CATWDGLYYKKLF.

This clone is large in the sample. Other DNA sequences in this sample translate to the same CDR3. V and J are TRGV9 and TRGJ1 or TRGJ2. The CDR3 contains 14 residues. The ends lost 0 bases at V and 6 bases at J; junction bases unmatched: 8. Germline V gene lookup returns CDR1 GITISATS and CDR2 ISYDGTV (reference sequence). The CDR3, as DNA: TGTGCCTTGTGGGAGGTGCAGCGGGGTTATAAGAAACTCTTT. This gives the protein CALWEVQRGYKKLF.